What follows are 19 T cell receptor beta chains derived from one specimen sequenced in a study of T cell repertoires in cytomegalovirus infection (dated by TCRdb to between 2018 and 2021). Their antigens are not known. The treatment or condition label here, explained by the study, means: in vitro stimulation with specific CMV peptide epitopes to enrich CMV-specific T cells. The instrument was an Illumina HiSeq 1500. Through fastp at Q25 and MiXCR, TCRdb rebuilt clones from the public reads, retaining in-frame beta chains. Identical CDR3 proteins give one entry, which carries the most common genes and DNA. This sample comprises around 710,000 distinct CDR3 sequences, 25% to 35% of them detected only once. The ten biggest clones cover around 14% of the sample. The specimen was cultured CD8+ T cells from PBMCs, collected from culture after CMV antigen stimulation. All receptors derive from a human donor in good health (CMV status not recorded). Some clones in this sample may be carry-over from other donors' samples.

The gene calls are TRBV6-6 and TRBJ1-4; D unresolved. Per the germline V gene, CDR1 is MNHNY and CDR2 is SVGAGI (reference sequence). Trimming pared 6 bases from V and 6 bases from J, leaving 5 bases between. This CDR3 region has 11 residues. CDR3 loop: CASRVDEKLFF. DNA of the CDR3: TGTGCCAGCAGGGTTGATGAAAAACTGTTTTTT.

The rearrangement joins TRBV18 to TRBJ1-3, with D hard to call. The CDR3 runs to 18 residues. The V gene's germline CDR1 is KGHSH and CDR2 LQKENI. The ends were cut back, 3 bases at V and 1 base at J, with 19 bases in the middle. The CDR3 DNA sequence: TGTGCCAGCTCACCGAGCCGGAGCAGCATTTATTCTGGAAACACCATATATTTT. Its protein is CASSPSRSSIYSGNTIYF.

This clonotype has a count of ten or more. The chain couples TRBV7-9 to TRBJ2-1, with D perhaps matching TRBD2 (6 bases). Trimming left V 5 bases short and J 6 bases short, with 14 bases between. The germline V gene encodes CDR1 SEHNR and CDR2 FQNEAQ (reference sequence). This CDR3 is built from 14 residues. CDR3 coding DNA: TGTGCCAGCAGCCTCTCCCGACTAGTCAATGAGCAGTTCTTC. Its protein product is CASSLSRLVNEQFF.

This chain links TRBV20-1 with TRBJ2-1, with unresolved D. V lost 3 bases, J lost 6 bases, and 12 bases lay in between. Germline V lookup: CDR1 DFQATT, CDR2 SNEGSKA (reference sequence). The CDR3 contains 13 residues. CDR3 amino acids: CSARGTERNEQFF. CDR3 nucleotides: TGCAGTGCTAGGGGTACTGAGCGCAATGAGCAGTTCTTC.

This clonotype was detected only a few times. This chain joins TRBV12-3 or TRBV12-4 and TRBJ2-4; D possibly corresponds to TRBD2 (5 bases). The CDR3 length is 14 residues. V was shortened by 2 bases and J by 8 bases, with 13 bases between the two germline ends. The CDR3 coding sequence is TGTGCCAGCAGTTTATCTCTCTACGGGGACATTCAGTACTTC. Amino acid sequence: CASSLSLYGDIQYF.

The chain carries TRBV2 and TRBJ2-1, with 11 bases that match TRBD1. V shed 8 bases and J 5 bases; nucleotides not matched to a gene: 8. The germline gives CDR1 SNHLY, CDR2 FYNNEI. The CDR3 runs to 15 residues. The CDR3 here is CASHTPGQGDNEQFF. CDR3 DNA: TGTGCCAGCCACACCCCGGGACAGGGGGACAATGAGCAGTTCTTC.

The chain recombines TRBV4-2 with TRBJ1-2, with a tentative D call TRBD1 (5 bases). Germline CDR1 LGHNA, CDR2 YNFKEQ. CDR3 length equals 14 residues. Trimming removed 4 bases at V and 4 bases at J, with 13 bases between. The CDR3 DNA sequence: TGTGCCAGCAGCCCACACTCGGACATCTATGGCTACACCTTC. Protein: CASSPHSDIYGYTF.

The rearrangement uses TRBV27 and TRBJ2-2; TRBD2 is a possible D gene (5 bases). Germline assignment: CDR1 MNHEY and CDR2 SMNVEV (reference sequence). V lost 6 bases, J lost 15 bases, and 14 bases lay in between. CDR3 size: 11 residues. The CDR3 coding sequence is TGTGCCAGCAGAGATGGACTGCTAGTGTTTTTT. Translating it yields CASRDGLLVFF.

This clonotype has only a few counts. The chain employs TRBV28 and TRBJ1-5; D is unresolved. This CDR3 spans 15 amino acids. Germline assignment: CDR1 MDHEN and CDR2 SYDVKM. V was trimmed by 5 bases and J by 0 bases, leaving 11 bases between them. The CDR3 bases are TGTGCCAGCAGTACACAGACGATTAGCAATCAGCCCCAGCATTTT. This translates into CASSTQTISNQPQHF.

The V call is TRBV10-3, the J call TRBJ2-7; TRBD1 aligns across 9 bases. This CDR3 comprises 14 residues. Losses at the gene ends were 9 bases for V and 3 bases for J; bases not matched to a gene: 9. Germline CDR1 ENHRY, CDR2 SYGVKD. The CDR3 DNA is TGTGCCATTCCTAACCGGGACAGGGACTACGAGCAGTACTTC. It encodes CAIPNRDRDYEQYF.

This clonotype has more than one count but fewer than ten. The rearrangement links TRBV4-2 to TRBJ2-1; tentative D call: TRBD2 (6 bases). V lost 2 bases and J 3 bases, leaving 14 bases between the germline ends. This CDR3 region has 16 residues. The germline gives CDR1 LGHNA, CDR2 YNFKEQ. CDR3 sequence reads: CASSQYRESNYNEQFF. CDR3 sequence (DNA): TGTGCCAGCAGCCAATACCGGGAGTCGAACTACAATGAGCAGTTCTTC.

This clonotype was seen only once. The rearrangement joins TRBV4-3 to TRBJ2-5; a possible D gene is TRBD2 (7 bases). Between the trimmed V and J ends, which lost 0 bases and 3 bases, there was a span of 11 bases. The CDR3 sequence is 15 residues long. Germline V CDR1 and CDR2: LGHNA, YSLEER. This CDR3 reads CASSQDQGREETQYF. The DNA of the CDR3 is TGCGCCAGCAGCCAAGATCAGGGGAGGGAAGAGACCCAGTACTTC.

This clonotype showed up many times. This chain links TRBV28 with TRBJ2-7; D is unresolved. Trimming pared 7 bases from V and 3 bases from J, leaving 16 bases between. CDR1 is MDHEN and CDR2 is SYDVKM in the germline V gene. This CDR3 contains 14 residues. The CDR3 loop reads CASTTRTAGYEQYV. The CDR3 DNA is TGTGCCAGCACTACGCGGACCGCAGGCTACGAGCAGTACGTC.

The chain employs TRBV7-9 and TRBJ2-3; TRBD1 is a possible D gene (6 bases). Trimming cost V 6 bases and J 1 base, with 14 bases left between them. CDR1 is SEHNR, CDR2 FQNEAQ, per germline (reference sequence). This CDR3 has 15 residues. CDR3 loop: CASSHTGYGTDTQYF. In DNA, the CDR3 is TGTGCCAGCAGTCATACAGGGTACGGCACAGATACGCAGTATTTT. The full variable domain, completed using reference TRBV7-9 and TRBJ2-3, is DTGVSQNPRHKITKRGQNVTFRCDPISEHNRLYWYRQTLGQGPEFLTYFQNEAQLEKSRLLSDRFSAERPKGSFSTLEIQRTEQGDSAMYLCASSHTGYGTDTQYFGPGTRLTVL.

The chain links TRBV19 to TRBJ2-1, with D unresolved. V lost 3 bases, J lost 5 bases, and 8 bases lay in between. This CDR3 comprises 13 residues. Per the germline V gene, CDR1 is LNHDA and CDR2 is SQIVND (reference sequence). In DNA, the CDR3 is TGTGCCAGTAGTATGGGCAGAGACAATGAGCAGTTCTTC. Translation gives CASSMGRDNEQFF.

This clonotype was observed at least ten times. V is TRBV12-3 or TRBV12-4 and J is TRBJ1-1; 9 positions agree with TRBD1. The CDR3 contains 14 residues. The V segment lost 4 bases and the J segment 10 bases; nucleotides outside the gene matches: 10. This chain's CDR3 is CASSSGTGREGAFF. The DNA for the CDR3 is TGTGCCAGCAGTTCCGGGACAGGGAGGGAGGGAGCTTTCTTT.

The CDR3 bases are TGTGCCAGCAGCCGGGGACAGGGAACTTCACCCCTCCACTTT. This translates into CASSRGQGTSPLHF. The chain couples TRBV6-2 or TRBV6-3 to TRBJ1-6; 9 bases fit TRBD1. V gave up 6 bases and J gave up 9 bases; unmatched junction bases: 6. The CDR3 is made up of 14 amino acids. Germline loops: CDR1 MNHEY, CDR2 SVGEGT.

The chain has TRBV28 and TRBJ2-5; 8 nucleotides match TRBD2. Looked up from germline, CDR1 is MDHEN and CDR2 is SYDVKM. The trim removed 8 bases at V and 5 bases at J, leaving 13 bases unmatched. The CDR3 totals 15 residues. In DNA form, the CDR3 reads TGTGCCAGCGGGCTTTTAGCGGGGTCTCAGGAGACCCAGTACTTC. The encoded protein is CASGLLAGSQETQYF.

This clonotype was seen a few times. V and J are TRBV6-6 and TRBJ2-3; TRBD1 might be the D (5 bases). The germline gives CDR1 MNHNY, CDR2 SVGAGI (reference sequence). V lost 0 bases and J lost 5, with 15 bases in between. The CDR3 is 16 amino acids. The CDR3 region is CASSYSIDSMIDTQYF. DNA of the CDR3: TGTGCCAGCAGTTACTCGATCGACAGTATGATAGATACGCAGTATTTT.